The 25 T cell receptor beta chains given below trace back to one sample, sequenced in a study of blood T cell repertoires in COVID-19. Sequencing used immunoSEQ multiplex PCR; TCRdb keeps in-frame clones, though not all of them. Counted here are 170,000 or so clones, about three quarters occurring once; the ten biggest clones make up approximately 26%. Sequencing used peripheral blood. The receptor source for this set is a woman between 65 and 79 years old with acute or convalescent COVID-19.

CDR3 DNA sequence: TGTGCCAGCAGCTTAGCAGTTAGATCGTACGAGCAGTACTTC. It specifies CASSLAVRSYEQYF. The chain has TRBV7-2 and TRBJ2-7; D is ambiguous. The CDR3 spans 14 residues. Germline V CDR1 and CDR2: SGHTA, FQGNSA. The V end lost 0 bases, the J end lost 4 bases, and 10 bases lay between the germline ends.

The chain carries TRBV14 and TRBJ2-7; D is perhaps TRBD2 (5 bases). Trimming took off 4 bases at V and 5 bases at J, with 15 bases between the two ends. The CDR3 is 14 residues long. Germline CDR1 SGHDN, CDR2 FVKESK. CDR3 loop: CASSPLTRVHEQYF. The DNA for the CDR3 is TGTGCCAGCAGCCCCCTAACTAGGGTCCACGAGCAGTACTTC.

V gene TRBV29-1 combines with J gene TRBJ2-3; 7 bases are shared with TRBD1. There are 14 residues in the CDR3. The V segment lost 5 bases and the J segment 4 bases; nucleotides outside the gene matches: 9. Germline assignment: CDR1 SQVTM and CDR2 ANQGSEA. The CDR3 region has the DNA TGCAGCGTTCAGACAGGGTCCATATCAGATACGCAGTATTTT. The encoded protein is CSVQTGSISDTQYF.

The chain uses TRBV6-2 or TRBV6-3 and TRBJ2-5, with D tentatively TRBD1 (5 bases). V was cut by 5 bases and J by 2 bases, with 12 bases left in between. Germline values: CDR1 MNHEY, CDR2 SVGEGT. The CDR3 covers 14 residues. This chain's CDR3 is CASSGLTAQETQYF. The CDR3, as DNA: TGTGCCAGCAGTGGCTTGACAGCACAAGAGACCCAGTACTTC.

This chain links TRBV7-3 with TRBJ2-5, with 8 nucleotides matching TRBD2. The CDR3 contains 15 residues. V lost 4 bases to trimming and J lost 2 bases; unmatched junction nucleotides: 6. The germline V gene encodes CDR1 SGHTA and CDR2 FQGTGA. CDR3 nucleotides: TGTGCCAGCAGCTCCATAGCGGGAATTCAAGAGACCCAGTACTTC. Translated: CASSSIAGIQETQYF.

J is TRBJ2-7 and V is TRBV5-6, with 8 nucleotides matching TRBD1. Germline CDR1 is SGHDT and CDR2 is YYEEEE. V was clipped by 3 bases and J by 5 bases; unmatched bases: 1. The CDR3 is made up of 12 amino acids. CDR3 in amino acids: CASSSGQDEQYF. CDR3 nucleotides: TGTGCCAGCAGCTCGGGACAGGACGAGCAGTACTTC.

The V call is TRBV2, the J call TRBJ2-6; the D is unclear. Trimming stripped 6 bases from V and 0 bases from J, with 15 bases between. Germline loops: CDR1 SNHLY, CDR2 FYNNEI. The CDR3 consists of 17 residues. CDR3 amino acids: CASRPGRQISGANVLTF. DNA of the CDR3: TGTGCCAGCAGACCCGGTCGACAAATCTCTGGGGCCAACGTCCTGACTTTC.

This clone was seen more than once but under ten times. This rearrangement joins TRBV2 to TRBJ2-1, with 8 bases identical to TRBD2. Trimming at V came to 7 bases and at J to 8 bases, leaving 22 bases not matched to a gene. The CDR3 has 18 residues. Germline lookup yields CDR1 SNHLY and CDR2 FYNNEI. For the CDR3, the DNA is TGTGCCAGCACGGGACTAGTCGGTCGGGATAACGGTGGCGATGAGCAGTTCTTC. Its translation: CASTGLVGRDNGGDEQFF.

The V and J genes are TRBV19 and TRBJ1-6; 8 nucleotides align to TRBD1. This CDR3 has 15 amino acids. Germline V CDR1 and CDR2: LNHDA, SQIVND (reference sequence). Trimming took 5 bases from V and 10 from J; bases not matched to a gene: 10. CDR3 bases: TGTGCCAGTAGTCTCGTGACAGGGGCTGGGTCACCCCTCCACTTT. Translation gives CASSLVTGAGSPLHF.

The rearrangement joins TRBV11-1 to TRBJ2-1; 8 bases line up with TRBD1. This CDR3 spans 14 amino acids. The junction had 15 bases not matched to a gene; V was cut back by 5 bases and J by 15 bases. Per the germline V gene, CDR1 is SGHAT and CDR2 is FQDESV (reference sequence). The chain's CDR3 is CASSPLGFQGAAFF. The CDR3 DNA sequence: TGTGCCAGCAGCCCTCTCGGGTTTCAGGGGGCAGCGTTCTTC.

V usage is TRBV6-4 and J usage is TRBJ2-3, with 13 bases aligning to TRBD2. This CDR3 spans 14 amino acids. The germline V gene has CDR1 MRHNA and CDR2 SNTAGT. V lost 4 bases to trimming and J lost 9 bases; unmatched junction nucleotides: 4. CDR3 sequence (DNA): TGTGCCAGCAGTGCACTAGCGGGAGGGCCGACGCAGTATTTT. Protein: CASSALAGGPTQYF.

The chain recombines TRBV10-3 with TRBJ2-1; 14 bases map to TRBD2. V lost 6 bases, J lost 8 bases, and 3 bases stayed unmatched. The CDR3 is made up of 14 amino acids. The V gene's germline CDR1 is ENHRY and CDR2 SYGVKD. In DNA, the CDR3 is TGTGCCATCAGGGGGACTAGCGGGAGTGATGAGCAGTTCTTC. It codes for CAIRGTSGSDEQFF.

V gene TRBV6-6 combines with J gene TRBJ2-2; 9 positions match TRBD1. The V gene end was trimmed by 4 bases and the J gene end by 6 bases; junction bases not matched to a gene: 6. CDR1 and CDR2 (germline): MNHNY, SVGAGI (reference sequence). The CDR3 runs to 15 residues. CDR3 nucleotides: TGTGCCAGCAGTTCTGACAGGGGGAAAGCCGGGGAGCTGTTTTTT. It encodes CASSSDRGKAGELFF.

V usage is TRBV28 and J usage is TRBJ2-1; D is possibly TRBD2 (5 bases). The germline V gene encodes CDR1 MDHEN and CDR2 SYDVKM. V lost 2 bases, J lost 0 bases, and 8 bases lay in between. This CDR3 has 15 amino acids. CDR3 amino acids: CASSLTGYSYNEQFF. The CDR3 nucleotides read TGTGCCAGCAGTTTAACGGGATACTCCTACAATGAGCAGTTCTTC.

V is TRBV10-2 and J is TRBJ1-6; the match to TRBD1 covers 9 bases. The V gene end was trimmed by 6 bases and the J gene end by 9 bases; junction bases not matched to a gene: 6. The length of the CDR3 is 14 residues. Germline CDR1 and CDR2: WSHSY and SAAADI. In nucleotides, the CDR3 is TGCGCCAGCAGGGACAGGGGCGGGGGTTCACCCCTCCACTTT. The encoded protein is CASRDRGGGSPLHF.

The rearrangement joins TRBV19 to TRBJ2-1; 7 nucleotides line up with TRBD2. The germline gives CDR1 LNHDA, CDR2 SQIVND (reference sequence). V lost 6 bases, J lost 3 bases, and 8 bases stayed unmatched. This CDR3 spans 15 amino acids. The CDR3 bases are TGTGCCAGTAGCGCTAGCGGAGGGATCTACAATGAGCAGTTCTTC. Translating it yields CASSASGGIYNEQFF.

The rearrangement joins TRBV14 to TRBJ2-1; D is unclear. Germline V gene sequence: CDR1 SGHDN, CDR2 FVKESK. The CDR3 consists of 18 residues. V shed 0 bases and J shed 0 bases, with 15 bases lying between them. The CDR3 region is CASSQDRPRISSYNEQFF. The CDR3, as DNA: TGTGCCAGCAGCCAAGATCGTCCGCGGATTAGCTCCTACAATGAGCAGTTCTTC.

This chain links TRBV7-7 with TRBJ2-5, with unresolved D. The germline V gene has CDR1 SSHAT and CDR2 FNYEAQ (reference sequence). The CDR3 extends over 14 amino acids. V shed 5 bases and J shed 1 base, with 11 bases lying between them. Here the CDR3 DNA reads TGTGCCAGCAGCATTATGTCGAGCCAAGAGACCCAGTACTTC. Its protein is CASSIMSSQETQYF.

The rearrangement uses TRBV4-1 and TRBJ1-1; D not resolved. The CDR3 extends over 16 amino acids. Looked up from germline, CDR1 is MGHRA and CDR2 is YSYEKL. The V gene lost 1 base and the J gene lost 0 bases, with 12 bases spanning the gap. The CDR3 region is CASSQGGLMMNTEAFF. DNA for the CDR3: TGCGCCAGCAGCCAAGGAGGATTGATGATGAACACTGAAGCTTTCTTT.

V and J are TRBV19 and TRBJ2-1; TRBD2 matches 7 bases. Germline V lookup: CDR1 LNHDA, CDR2 SQIVND (reference sequence). V dropped 7 bases and J dropped 6; count of bases not matched to a gene: 9. CDR3 length equals 14 residues. CDR3 sequence (DNA): TGTGCCAGTACCGATAGGCTAGCGGCCAATGAGCAGTTCTTC. This translates into CASTDRLAANEQFF.

V and J are TRBV11-2 and TRBJ2-7; 11 positions agree with TRBD2. The CDR3 length is 15 residues. V was clipped by 1 base and J by 6 bases; unmatched bases: 5. Germline loops: CDR1 SGHAT, CDR2 FQNNGV. This CDR3 is CASSLVTSGSIEQYF. The CDR3, as DNA: TGTGCCAGCAGCTTAGTCACTAGCGGGAGTATCGAGCAGTACTTC.

This clone has a single count. V usage is TRBV21-1 and J usage is TRBJ1-4. TRBV21-1 is reported as a pseudogene. This CDR3 has 20 residues. The CDR3 nucleotides read TGTGCCAGCCCGCACTCCCGCGGGACCGACGAAATTGATGGTGACGCAAAACTGTTTTTT. Its translation is CASPHSRGTDEIDGDAKLFF.

This clone was recorded once. This chain links TRBV19 with TRBJ2-2; D possibly corresponds to TRBD1 (6 bases). CDR3 length: 18 amino acids. Trimming stripped 6 bases from V and 5 bases from J, with 25 bases between. In germline, CDR1 is LNHDA, CDR2 SQIVND (reference sequence). The CDR3 DNA is TGTGCCAGTAGCTTAAGAACTTACAGGGCCGGGTCGACCGGGGAGCTGTTTTTT. It specifies CASSLRTYRAGSTGELFF.

In its sample, this clone was seen once. V is TRBV3-1 (or the pseudogene TRBV3-2) and J is TRBJ2-7; tentatively, D is TRBD1 (5 bases). The CDR3 extends over 14 amino acids. The V and J ends lost 5 bases and 7 bases respectively, with 18 bases between them. The germline V gene has CDR1 LGHDT and CDR2 YNNKEL (reference sequence). CDR3 region: CASSDVSFKGEQYF. CDR3 nucleotide sequence: TGTGCCAGCAGCGACGTCTCCTTCAAGGGGGAGCAGTACTTC.

J is TRBJ1-6 and V is TRBV4-1, with 8 positions matching TRBD1. J gave up 7 bases and V 0 bases, and 14 bases lay outside the gene matches. The germline V gene encodes CDR1 MGHRA and CDR2 YSYEKL. This CDR3 is built from 19 residues. The CDR3 DNA sequence: TGCGCCAGCAGCCAAGATTCCAACGACAGGACAGGGTTAAATTCACCCCTCCACTTT. It is translated as CASSQDSNDRTGLNSPLHF.